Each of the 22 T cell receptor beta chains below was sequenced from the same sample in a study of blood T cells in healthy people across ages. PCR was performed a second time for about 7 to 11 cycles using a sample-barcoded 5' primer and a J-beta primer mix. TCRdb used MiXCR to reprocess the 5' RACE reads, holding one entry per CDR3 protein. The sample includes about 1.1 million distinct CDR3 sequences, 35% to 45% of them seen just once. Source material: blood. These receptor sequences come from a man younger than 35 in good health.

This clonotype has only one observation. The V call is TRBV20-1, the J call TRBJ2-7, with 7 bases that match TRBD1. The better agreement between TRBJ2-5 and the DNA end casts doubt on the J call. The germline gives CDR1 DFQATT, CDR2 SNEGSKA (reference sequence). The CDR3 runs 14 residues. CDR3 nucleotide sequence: TGCAGTGCTCCGGGGCAGGGGGTATGGGAGACCCAGTACTTC. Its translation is CSAPGQGVWETQYF.

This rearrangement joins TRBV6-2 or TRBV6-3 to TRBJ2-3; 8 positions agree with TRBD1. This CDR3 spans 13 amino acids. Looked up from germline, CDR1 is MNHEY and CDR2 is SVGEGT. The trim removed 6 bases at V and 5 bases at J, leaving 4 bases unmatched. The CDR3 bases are TGTGCCAGCAGGACGACAGGGGTAGATACGCAGTATTTT. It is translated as CASRTTGVDTQYF.

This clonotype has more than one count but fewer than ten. CDR3: CSAKQSQGGETQYF. In nucleotides, the CDR3 is TGCAGCGCCAAACAATCACAGGGGGGAGAGACCCAGTACTTC. V gene TRBV29-1 combines with J gene TRBJ2-5; 8 nucleotides line up with TRBD1. The CDR3 covers 14 residues. Germline V gene lookup returns CDR1 SQVTM and CDR2 ANQGSEA. After removal of 7 bases from V and 4 bases from J, the junction contained 11 bases not matched to a gene.

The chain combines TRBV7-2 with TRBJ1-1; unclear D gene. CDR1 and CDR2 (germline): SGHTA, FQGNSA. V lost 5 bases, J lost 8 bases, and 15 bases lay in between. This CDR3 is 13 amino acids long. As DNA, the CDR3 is TGTGCCAGCAGCGATGGACCGGCAAAGGAAGCTTTCTTT. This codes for CASSDGPAKEAFF.

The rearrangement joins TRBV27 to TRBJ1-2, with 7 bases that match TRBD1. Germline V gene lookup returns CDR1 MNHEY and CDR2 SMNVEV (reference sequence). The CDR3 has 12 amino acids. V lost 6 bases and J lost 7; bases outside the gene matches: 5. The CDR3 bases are TGTGCCAGCAGACGTGACAGGGCTGGCTACACCTTC. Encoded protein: CASRRDRAGYTF.

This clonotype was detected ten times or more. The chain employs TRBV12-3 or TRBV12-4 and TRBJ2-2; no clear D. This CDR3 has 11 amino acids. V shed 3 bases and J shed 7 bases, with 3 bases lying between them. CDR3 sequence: CASSFGGELFF. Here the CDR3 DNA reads TGTGCCAGCAGTTTCGGCGGGGAGCTGTTTTTT.

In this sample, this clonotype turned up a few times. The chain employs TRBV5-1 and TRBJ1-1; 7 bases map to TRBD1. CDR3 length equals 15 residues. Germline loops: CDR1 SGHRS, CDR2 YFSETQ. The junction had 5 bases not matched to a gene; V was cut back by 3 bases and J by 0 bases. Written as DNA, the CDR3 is TGCGCCAGCAGCTACTCGACAGGGATGAACACTGAAGCTTTCTTT. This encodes CASSYSTGMNTEAFF.

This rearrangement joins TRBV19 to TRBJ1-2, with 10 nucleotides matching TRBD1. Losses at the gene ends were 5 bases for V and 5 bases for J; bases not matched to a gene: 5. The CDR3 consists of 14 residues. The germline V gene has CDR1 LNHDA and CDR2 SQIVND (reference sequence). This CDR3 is CASSDRGQIYGYTF. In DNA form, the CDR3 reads TGTGCCAGTAGTGACAGGGGGCAGATTTATGGCTACACCTTC.

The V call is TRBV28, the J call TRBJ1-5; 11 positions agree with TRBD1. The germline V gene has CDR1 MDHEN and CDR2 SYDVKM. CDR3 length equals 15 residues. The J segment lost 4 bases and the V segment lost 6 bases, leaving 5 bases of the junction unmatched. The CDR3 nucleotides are TGTGCCAGCAGCTGGACAGGGGGCCATAATCAGCCCCAGCATTTT. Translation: CASSWTGGHNQPQHF.

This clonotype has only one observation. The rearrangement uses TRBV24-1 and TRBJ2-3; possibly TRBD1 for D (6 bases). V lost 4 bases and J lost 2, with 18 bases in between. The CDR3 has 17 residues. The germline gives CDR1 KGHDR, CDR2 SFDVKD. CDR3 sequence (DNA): TGTGCCACCAGTGAAGCAGGGGCCGGAAGGCACACAGATACGCAGTATTTT. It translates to CATSEAGAGRHTDTQYF.

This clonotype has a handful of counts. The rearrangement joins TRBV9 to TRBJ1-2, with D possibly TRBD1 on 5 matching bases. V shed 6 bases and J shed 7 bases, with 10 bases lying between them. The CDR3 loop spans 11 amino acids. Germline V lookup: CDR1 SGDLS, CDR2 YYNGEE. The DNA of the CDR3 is TGTGCCAGCACCTCTCAGGGTGGCTACACCTTC. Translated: CASTSQGGYTF.

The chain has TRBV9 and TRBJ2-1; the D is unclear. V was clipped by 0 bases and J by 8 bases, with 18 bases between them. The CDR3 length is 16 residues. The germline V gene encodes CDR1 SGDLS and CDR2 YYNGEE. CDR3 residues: CASSVGPGPVGYEQFF. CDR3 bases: TGTGCCAGCAGCGTAGGGCCAGGCCCAGTGGGGTATGAGCAGTTCTTC. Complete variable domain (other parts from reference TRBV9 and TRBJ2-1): DSGVTQTPKHLITATGQRVTLRCSPRSGDLSVYWYQQSLDQGLQFLIQYYNGEERAKGNILERFSAQQFPDLHSELNLSSLELGDSALYFCASSVGPGPVGYEQFFGPGTRLTVL.

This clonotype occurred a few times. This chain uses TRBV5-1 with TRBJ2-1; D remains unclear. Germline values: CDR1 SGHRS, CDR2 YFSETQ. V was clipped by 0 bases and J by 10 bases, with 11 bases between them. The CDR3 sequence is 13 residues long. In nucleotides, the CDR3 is TGCGCCAGCAGCTTGGGTCATTCAGACGAGCAGTTCTTC. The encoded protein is CASSLGHSDEQFF.

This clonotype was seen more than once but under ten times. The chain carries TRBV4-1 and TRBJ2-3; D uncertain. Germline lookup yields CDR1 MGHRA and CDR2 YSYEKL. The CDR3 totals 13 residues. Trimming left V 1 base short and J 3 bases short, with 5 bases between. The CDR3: CASSQVETDTQYF. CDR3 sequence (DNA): TGCGCCAGCAGCCAAGTCGAGACAGATACGCAGTATTTT.

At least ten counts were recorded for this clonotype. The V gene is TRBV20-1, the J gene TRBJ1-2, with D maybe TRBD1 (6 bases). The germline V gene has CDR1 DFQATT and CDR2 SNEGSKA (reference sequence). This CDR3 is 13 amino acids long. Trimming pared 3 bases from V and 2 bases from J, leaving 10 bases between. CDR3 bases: TGCAGTGCTAGCAGGACAGCCAACTATGGCTACACCTTC. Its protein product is CSASRTANYGYTF.

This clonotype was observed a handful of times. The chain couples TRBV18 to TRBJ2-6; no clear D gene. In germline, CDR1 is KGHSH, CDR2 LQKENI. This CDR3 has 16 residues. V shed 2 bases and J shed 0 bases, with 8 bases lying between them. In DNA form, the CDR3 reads TGTGCCAGCTCACCAAACTACCTCTCTGGGGCCAACGTCCTGACTTTC. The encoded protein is CASSPNYLSGANVLTF.

The CDR3 sequence is CASSTEASVSTDTQYF. The CDR3 nucleotides read TGTGCCAGCAGCACTGAGGCTTCAGTCTCGACAGATACGCAGTATTTT. The rearrangement joins TRBV7-2 to TRBJ2-3; D remains unclear. Germline assignment: CDR1 SGHTA and CDR2 FQGNSA. The germline V and J ends were trimmed by 5 bases and 3 bases, with 18 bases remaining between them. This CDR3 has 16 amino acids.

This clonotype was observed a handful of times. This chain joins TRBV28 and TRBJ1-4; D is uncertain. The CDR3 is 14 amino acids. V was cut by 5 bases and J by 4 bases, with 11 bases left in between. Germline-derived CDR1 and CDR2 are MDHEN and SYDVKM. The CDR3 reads CASSNQDLNEKLFF. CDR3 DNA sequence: TGTGCCAGCAGTAACCAGGATCTTAATGAAAAACTGTTTTTT.

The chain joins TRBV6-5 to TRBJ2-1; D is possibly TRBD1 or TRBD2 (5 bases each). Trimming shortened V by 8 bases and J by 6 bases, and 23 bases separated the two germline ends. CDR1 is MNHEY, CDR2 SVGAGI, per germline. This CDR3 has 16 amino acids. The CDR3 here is CASRPPGRTLINEQFF. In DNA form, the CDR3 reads TGTGCCAGCCGCCCACCGGGACGGACTTTAATCAATGAGCAGTTCTTC.

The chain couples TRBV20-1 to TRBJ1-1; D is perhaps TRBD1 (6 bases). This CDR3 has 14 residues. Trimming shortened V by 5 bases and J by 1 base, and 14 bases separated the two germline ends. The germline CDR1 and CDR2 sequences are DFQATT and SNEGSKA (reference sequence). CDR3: CSARRGGPNTEAFF. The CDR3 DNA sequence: TGCAGTGCTCGCCGCGGGGGGCCGAACACTGAAGCTTTCTTT.

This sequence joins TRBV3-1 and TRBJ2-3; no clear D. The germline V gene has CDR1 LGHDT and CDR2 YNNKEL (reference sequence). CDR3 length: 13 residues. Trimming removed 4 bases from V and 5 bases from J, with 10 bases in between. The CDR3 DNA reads TGTGCCAGCAGCCCGACCTGGGTAGATACGCAGTATTTT. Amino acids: CASSPTWVDTQYF.

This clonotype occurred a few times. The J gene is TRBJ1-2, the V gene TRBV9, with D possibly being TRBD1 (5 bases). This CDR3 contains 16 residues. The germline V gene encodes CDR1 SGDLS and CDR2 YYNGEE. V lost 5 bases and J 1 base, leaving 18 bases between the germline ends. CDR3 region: CASRDSRPGSNYGYTF. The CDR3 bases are TGTGCCAGCAGGGATTCCCGCCCAGGGAGTAACTATGGCTACACCTTC.